This T cell receptor (beta chain) originates from a study of shared clonotypes between healthy human individuals. Study observations and caveats: As a rule, naive subsets had a larger estimated richness than memory subsets.

Of note for this clone: Antigen unknown.

Original handling: Filtering differed since immunoSEQ provided only junctions, with no quality scores. The data were produced by immunoSEQ multiplex PCR, yet TCRdb's version contains in-frame clones alone and is incomplete. Clonal size and the V and J genes are those of that table, whereas D and trimming came from the DNA. The profile shows millions of clones, 90% to 95% of them singletons. The sample taken for sequencing was naive CD4+ T cells from PBMCs. Subset reported: CD45RA+ positively selected. The receptor was derived from a man aged 18 to 29 in good health. Some clones in this sample may be carry-over from other donors' samples.

For the CDR3, the DNA is TGTGCCACCAGTAAGGGCCCCTACAATGAGCAGTTCTTC. The encoded protein is CATSKGPYNEQFF. The rearrangement uses TRBV15 and TRBJ2-1; D gene ambiguous. The germline CDR1 and CDR2 sequences are LNHNV and YYDKDF (reference sequence). The CDR3 loop spans 13 amino acids. V lost 6 bases, J lost 2 bases, and 8 bases lay in between.